This section outlines one T cell receptor beta chain sequence together with its context. The data derive from a study of blood T cell repertoires in COVID-19. Per the original methods: Using reference gene primer amplification, nucleated cell counts were estimated. Assay: immunoSEQ multiplex PCR; the TCRdb copy retains only in-frame clones and omits some. V, J and clone size reflect that table, while D and trimming were determined from the DNA. The sample gives around 350,000 clones, roughly 86% of which show up once; about 3% is in the top ten. This clonotype originated in a human donor in a cohort sampled during active COVID-19. Sequencing was done on a sample of peripheral blood.

The CDR3 reads CASSWDRVGTEAFF. The CDR3 bases are TGTGCCAGCAGCTGGGACAGGGTCGGCACTGAAGCTTTCTTT. The V call is TRBV7-8, the J call TRBJ1-1; TRBD1 matches at 9 bases. Trimming cost V 4 bases and J 4 bases; bases outside gene matches: 4. CDR1 is SGHVS and CDR2 is FQNEAQ in the germline V gene. This CDR3 spans 14 amino acids.